These T cell receptor beta chains were read from a single sample in a study of T cell repertoires in cytomegalovirus infection. The antigens these receptors bind are not known. TCRdb reanalysed the reads using MiXCR and keeps one entry per CDR3 protein. The sample contains some 270,000 distinct CDR3 sequences, roughly a fifth of which appear only once. The sequencing used cultured PBMCs, collected from culture after CMV antigen stimulation. The origin of the receptors is a human donor in good health (CMV status not recorded). Some clones in this sample may be carry-over from other donors' samples. Both conserved end residues are part of each CDR3. A D gene is named only where the DNA matches it firmly. Some rows have no size entry. The others give once, few or many, or a class for an expanded clone.

.	TRBV7-9	.	TRBJ2-7	CASSFRDREQYF	TGTGCCAGCAGCTTCCGGGACCGCGAGCAGTACTTC
.	TRBV29-1	.	TRBJ1-5	CSTGTSGDQPQHF	TGCAGCACAGGTACCTCTGGCGATCAGCCCCAGCATTTT
TRBD2	TRBV12-3/TRBV12-4	many	TRBJ2-1	CAIRTLAALYNEQFF	TGTGCCATCCGGACCCTAGCGGCCTTGTACAATGAGCAGTTCTTC
.	TRBV20-1	many	TRBJ2-5	CSARDGERGAETQYF	TGCAGTGCTAGAGACGGGGAGAGGGGAGCAGAGACCCAGTACTTC
.	TRBV9	.	TRBJ2-6	CASSPSRGSGANVLTF	TGTGCCAGCAGCCCCTCCAGAGGGTCTGGGGCCAACGTCCTGACTTTC
TRBD1	TRBV6-2/TRBV6-3	few	TRBJ2-5	CASSPDGRQGVQETQYF	TGTGCCAGCAGCCCCGACGGTAGACAGGGGGTTCAAGAGACCCAGTACTTC
.	TRBV12-3/TRBV12-4	many	TRBJ1-2	CASSLGMASKGYTF	TGTGCCAGCAGTTTAGGGATGGCCTCTAAAGGCTACACCTTC
.	TRBV18	.	TRBJ2-5	CASSPGQDGLETQYF	TGTGCCAGCTCACCGGGGCAGGATGGTTTGGAGACCCAGTACTTC
TRBD2	TRBV19	.	TRBJ2-1	CASSARGPGLAGGPNEQFF	TGTGCCAGTAGTGCACGAGGCCCCGGGCTAGCGGGAGGGCCCAATGAGCAGTTCTTC
.	TRBV7-8	many	TRBJ1-1	CASSLAHVWGTEAFF	TGTGCCAGCAGCTTAGCGCACGTCTGGGGCACTGAAGCTTTCTTT
.	TRBV19	few	TRBJ1-2	CASSIPGQLNYGYTF	TGTGCCAGTAGTATACCGGGACAACTGAACTATGGCTACACCTTC
TRBD1	TRBV27	.	TRBJ1-1	CASKTGFTEAFF	TGTGCCAGCAAGACAGGGTTCACTGAAGCTTTCTTT
TRBD1	TRBV12-3/TRBV12-4	.	TRBJ1-1	CASSLGGGTGGFTEAFF	TGTGCCAGCAGTTTGGGGGGGGGGACAGGGGGCTTCACTGAAGCTTTCTTT
.	TRBV7-2	few	TRBJ1-1	CASSLGQAVGAFF	TGTGCCAGCAGCTTAGGACAGGCGGTCGGAGCTTTCTTT
TRBD1	TRBV6-6	few	TRBJ1-4	CASSYVVGQGITNEKLFF	TGTGCCAGCAGTTACGTAGTTGGACAGGGGATAACTAATGAAAAACTGTTTTTT
.	TRBV27	few	TRBJ1-3	CASSETASSGNTIYF	TGTGCCAGCAGTGAAACAGCCAGCTCTGGAAACACCATATATTTT
TRBD1	TRBV29-1	.	TRBJ2-1	CSVRGQGAGEQFF	TGCAGCGTTCGAGGACAGGGGGCAGGTGAGCAGTTCTTC
.	TRBV7-2	many	TRBJ2-2	CASSVLANTGELFF	TGTGCCAGCAGCGTCCTAGCGAACACCGGGGAGCTGTTTTTT
TRBD1	TRBV12-3/TRBV12-4	once	TRBJ1-1	CASSSGQGWSEAFF	TGTGCCAGCAGCTCAGGACAGGGATGGTCTGAAGCTTTCTTT
.	TRBV19	.	TRBJ1-5	CASNPRQHF	TGTGCCAGTAACCCCCGCCAGCATTTT
.	TRBV6-1	.	TRBJ2-3	CASIASASKNTQYF	TGTGCCAGCATTGCAAGCGCCTCGAAGAATACGCAGTATTTT
TRBD1	TRBV7-8	.	TRBJ2-1	CASSHRGSRGTPEGRSSEQFF	TGTGCCAGCAGCCACAGGGGGTCACGAGGCACGCCTGAGGGAAGAAGTAGTGAGCAGTTCTTC
TRBD1	TRBV19	.	TRBJ1-4	CASSAIDRGNEKLFF	TGTGCCAGTAGTGCAATTGACAGGGGGAATGAAAAACTGTTTTTT
TRBD2	TRBV28	few	TRBJ2-2	CASSSVGTSGYANTGELFF	TGTGCCAGCAGTTCCGTCGGGACTAGCGGGTACGCGAACACCGGGGAGCTGTTTTTT
.	TRBV24-1	.	TRBJ1-1	CATSDLNTEAFF	TGTGCCACCAGTGATTTGAACACTGAAGCTTTCTTT